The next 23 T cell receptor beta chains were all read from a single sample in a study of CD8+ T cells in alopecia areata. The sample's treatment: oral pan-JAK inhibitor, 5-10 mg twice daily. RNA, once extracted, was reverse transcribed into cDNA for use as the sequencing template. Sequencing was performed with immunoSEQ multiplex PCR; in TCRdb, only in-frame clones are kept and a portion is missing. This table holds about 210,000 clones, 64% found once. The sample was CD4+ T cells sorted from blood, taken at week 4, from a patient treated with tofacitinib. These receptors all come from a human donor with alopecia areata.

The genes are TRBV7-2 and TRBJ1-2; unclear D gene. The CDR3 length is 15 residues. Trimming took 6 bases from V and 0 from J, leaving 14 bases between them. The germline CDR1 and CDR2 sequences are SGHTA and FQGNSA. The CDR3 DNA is TGTGCCAGCAGTCACGCCCGGGATCCTAACTATGGCTACACCTTC. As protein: CASSHARDPNYGYTF. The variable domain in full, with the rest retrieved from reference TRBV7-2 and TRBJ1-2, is GAGVSQSPSNKVTEKGKDVELRCDPISGHTALYWYRQSLGQGLEFLIYFQGNSAPDKSGLPSDRFSAERTGGSVSTLTIQRTQQEDSAVYLCASSHARDPNYGYTFGSGTRLTVV.

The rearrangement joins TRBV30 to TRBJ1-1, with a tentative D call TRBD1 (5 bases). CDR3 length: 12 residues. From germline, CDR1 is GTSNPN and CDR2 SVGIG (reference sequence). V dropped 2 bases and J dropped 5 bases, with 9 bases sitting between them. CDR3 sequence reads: CAWSSGRTEAFF. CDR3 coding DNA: TGTGCCTGGAGTTCAGGGAGGACTGAAGCTTTCTTT.

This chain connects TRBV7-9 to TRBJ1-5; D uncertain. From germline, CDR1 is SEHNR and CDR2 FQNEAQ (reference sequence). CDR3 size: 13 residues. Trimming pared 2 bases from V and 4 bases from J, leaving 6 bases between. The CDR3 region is CASSLSGNQPQHF. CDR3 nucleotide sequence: TGTGCCAGCAGCTTATCGGGAAATCAGCCCCAGCATTTT.

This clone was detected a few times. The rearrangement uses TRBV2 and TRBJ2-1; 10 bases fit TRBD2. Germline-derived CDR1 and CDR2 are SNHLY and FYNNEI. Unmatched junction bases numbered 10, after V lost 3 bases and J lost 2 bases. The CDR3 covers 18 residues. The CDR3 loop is CASSDGLAGELTYNEQFF. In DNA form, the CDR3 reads TGTGCCAGCAGTGATGGGCTAGCGGGGGAATTGACCTACAATGAGCAGTTCTTC.

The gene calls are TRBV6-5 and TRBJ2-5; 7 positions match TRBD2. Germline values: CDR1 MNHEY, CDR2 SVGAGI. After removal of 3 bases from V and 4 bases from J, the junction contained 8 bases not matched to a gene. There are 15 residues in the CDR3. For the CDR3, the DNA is TGTGCCAGCAGTTATGCCAGCGGGAATGTAGAGACCCAGTACTTC. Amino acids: CASSYASGNVETQYF.

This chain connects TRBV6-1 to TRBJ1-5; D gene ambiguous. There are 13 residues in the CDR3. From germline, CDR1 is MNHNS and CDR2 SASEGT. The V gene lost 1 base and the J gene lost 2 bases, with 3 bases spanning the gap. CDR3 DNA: TGTGCCAGCAGTGAAGGCGGCAATCAGCCCCAGCATTTT. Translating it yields CASSEGGNQPQHF.

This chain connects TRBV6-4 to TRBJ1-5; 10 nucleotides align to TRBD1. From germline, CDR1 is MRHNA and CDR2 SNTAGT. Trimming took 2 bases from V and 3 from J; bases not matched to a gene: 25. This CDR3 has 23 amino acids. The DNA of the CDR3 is TGTGCCAGCAGTGACGGCCGGTTGGCTGGGACAGGGGTTAGAACGAGATACAATCAGCCCCAGCATTTT. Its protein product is CASSDGRLAGTGVRTRYNQPQHF.

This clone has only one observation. This CDR3 is CASSIAAAAYNEKLFF. CDR3 bases: TGTGCCAGTAGTATAGCGGCGGCAGCTTACAATGAAAAACTGTTTTTT. This chain uses TRBV19 with TRBJ1-4; D remains ambiguous. The CDR3 loop spans 16 amino acids. Trimming took 1 base from V and 5 from J, leaving 14 bases between them. The V gene's germline CDR1 is LNHDA and CDR2 SQIVND (reference sequence).

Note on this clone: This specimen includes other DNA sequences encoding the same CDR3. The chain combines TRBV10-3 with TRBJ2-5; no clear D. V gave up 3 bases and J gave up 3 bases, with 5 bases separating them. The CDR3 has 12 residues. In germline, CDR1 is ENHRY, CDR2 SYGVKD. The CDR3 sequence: CAISDREETQYF. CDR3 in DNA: TGTGCCATCAGTGACCGCGAAGAGACCCAGTACTTC.

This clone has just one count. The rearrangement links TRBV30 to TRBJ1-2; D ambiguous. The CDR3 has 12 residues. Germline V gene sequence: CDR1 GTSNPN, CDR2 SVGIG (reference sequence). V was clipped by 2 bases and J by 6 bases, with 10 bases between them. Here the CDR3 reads CAWSWTMDGYTF. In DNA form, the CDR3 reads TGTGCCTGGAGTTGGACCATGGATGGCTACACCTTC.

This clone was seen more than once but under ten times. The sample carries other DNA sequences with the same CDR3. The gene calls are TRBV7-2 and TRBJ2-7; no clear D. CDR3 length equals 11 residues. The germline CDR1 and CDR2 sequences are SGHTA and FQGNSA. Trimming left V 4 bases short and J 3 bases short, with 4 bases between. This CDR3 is CASSSFYEQYF. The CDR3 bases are TGTGCCAGCAGCTCATTCTACGAGCAGTACTTC.

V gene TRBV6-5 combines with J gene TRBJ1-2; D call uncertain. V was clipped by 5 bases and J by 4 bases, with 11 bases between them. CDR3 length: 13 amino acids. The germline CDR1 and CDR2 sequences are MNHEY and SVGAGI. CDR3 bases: TGTGCCAGCAGTCCGGACGCTAGCTATGGCTACACCTTC. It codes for CASSPDASYGYTF.

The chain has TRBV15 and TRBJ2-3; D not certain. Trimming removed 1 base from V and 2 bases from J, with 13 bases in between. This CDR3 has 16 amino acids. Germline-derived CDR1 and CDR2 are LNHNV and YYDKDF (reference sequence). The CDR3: CATSRGQDGPTDTQYF. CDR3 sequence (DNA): TGTGCCACCAGCAGAGGGCAAGACGGTCCCACAGATACGCAGTATTTT.

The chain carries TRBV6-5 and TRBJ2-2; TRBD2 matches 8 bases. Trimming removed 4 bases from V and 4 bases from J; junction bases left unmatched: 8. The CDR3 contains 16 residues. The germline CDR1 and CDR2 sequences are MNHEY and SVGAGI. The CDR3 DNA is TGTGCCAGCAGTTCCAGGACTAGCATCACCACCGGGGAGCTGTTTTTT. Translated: CASSSRTSITTGELFF.

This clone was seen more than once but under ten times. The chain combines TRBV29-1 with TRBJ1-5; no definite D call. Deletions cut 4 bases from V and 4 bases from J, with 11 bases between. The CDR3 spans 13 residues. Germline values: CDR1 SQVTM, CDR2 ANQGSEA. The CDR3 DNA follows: TGCAGCGTTGTGGGAGGACTGAATCAGCCCCAGCATTTT. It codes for CSVVGGLNQPQHF.

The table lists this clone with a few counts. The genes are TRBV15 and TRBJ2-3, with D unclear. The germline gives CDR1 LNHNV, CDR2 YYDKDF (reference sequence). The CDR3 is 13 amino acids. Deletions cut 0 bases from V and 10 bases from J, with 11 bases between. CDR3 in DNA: TGTGCCACCAGCAGAGATTCCCAGCATCCGCAGTATTTT. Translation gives CATSRDSQHPQYF.

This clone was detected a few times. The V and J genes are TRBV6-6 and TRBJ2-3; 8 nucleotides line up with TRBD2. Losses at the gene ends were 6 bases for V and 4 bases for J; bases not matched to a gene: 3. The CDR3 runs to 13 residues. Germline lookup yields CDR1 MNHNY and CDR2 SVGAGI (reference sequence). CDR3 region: CASRVGGADTQYF. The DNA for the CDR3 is TGTGCCAGCAGGGTCGGGGGGGCAGATACGCAGTATTTT.

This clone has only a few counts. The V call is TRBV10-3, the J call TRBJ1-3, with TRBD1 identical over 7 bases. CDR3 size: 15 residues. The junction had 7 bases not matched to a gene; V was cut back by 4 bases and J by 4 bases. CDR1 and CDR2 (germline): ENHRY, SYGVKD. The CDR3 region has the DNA TGTGCCATCAGTGTCGGAGGGGGCCAGGGAAACACCATATATTTT. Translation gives CAISVGGGQGNTIYF.

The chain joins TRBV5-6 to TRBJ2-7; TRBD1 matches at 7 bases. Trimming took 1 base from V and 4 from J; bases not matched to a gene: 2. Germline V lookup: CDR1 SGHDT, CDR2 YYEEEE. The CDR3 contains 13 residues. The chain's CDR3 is CASSLRQGYEQYF. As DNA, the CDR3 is TGTGCCAGCAGCTTGCGACAGGGATACGAGCAGTACTTC. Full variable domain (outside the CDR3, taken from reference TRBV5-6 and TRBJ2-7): DAGVTQSPTHLIKTRGQQVTLRCSPKSGHDTVSWYQQALGQGPQFIFQYYEEEERQRGNFPDRFSGHQFPNYSSELNVNALLLGDSALYLCASSLRQGYEQYFGPGTRLTVT.

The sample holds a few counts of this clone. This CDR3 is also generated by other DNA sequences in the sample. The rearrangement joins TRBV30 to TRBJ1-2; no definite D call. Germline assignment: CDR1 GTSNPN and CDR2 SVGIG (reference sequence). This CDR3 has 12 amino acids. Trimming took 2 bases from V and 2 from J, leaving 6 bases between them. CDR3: CAWSPGNYGYTF. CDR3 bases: TGTGCCTGGAGTCCGGGAAACTATGGCTACACCTTC.

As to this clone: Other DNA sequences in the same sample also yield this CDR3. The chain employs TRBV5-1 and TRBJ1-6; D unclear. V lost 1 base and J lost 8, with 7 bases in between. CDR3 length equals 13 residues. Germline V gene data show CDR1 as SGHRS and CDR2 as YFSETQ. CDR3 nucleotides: TGCGCCAGCAGCTTGTCGAAGGATTCACCCCTCCACTTT. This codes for CASSLSKDSPLHF. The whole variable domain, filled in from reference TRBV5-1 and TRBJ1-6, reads KAGVTQTPRYLIKTRGQQVTLSCSPISGHRSVSWYQQTPGQGLQFLFEYFSETQRNKGNFPGRFSGRQFSNSRSEMNVSTLELGDSALYLCASSLSKDSPLHFGNGTRLTVT.

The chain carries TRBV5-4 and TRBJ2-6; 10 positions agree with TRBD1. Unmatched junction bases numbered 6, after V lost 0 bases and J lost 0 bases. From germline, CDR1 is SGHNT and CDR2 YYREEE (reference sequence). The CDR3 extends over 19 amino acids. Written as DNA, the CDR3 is TGTGCCAGCAGCTTGGGCGGGGACAGGGGACTCTCTGGGGCCAACGTCCTGACTTTC. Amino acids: CASSLGGDRGLSGANVLTF.

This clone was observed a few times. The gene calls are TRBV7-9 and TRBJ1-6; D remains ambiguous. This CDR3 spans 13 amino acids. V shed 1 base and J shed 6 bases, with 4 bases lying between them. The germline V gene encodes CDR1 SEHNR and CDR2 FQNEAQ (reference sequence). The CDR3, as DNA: TGTGCCAGCAGCTTAGGGGTTAATTCACCCCTCCACTTT. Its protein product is CASSLGVNSPLHF.